One sample yielded the 27 T cell receptor beta chains listed below, sequenced in a study of OX40 agonist ivuxolimab in advanced cancers. This table comes from immunoSEQ multiplex PCR, and its TCRdb copy is limited to in-frame clones, with some not included. The profile shows over 40,000 clones, just under 85% of them singletons. The material sequenced was CD4+ or CD8+ T cells sorted from blood, taken in a trial of the OX40 agonist ivuxolimab. These receptor sequences come from an adult with an advanced solid tumor such as melanoma, head and neck, liver or kidney cancer.

This rearrangement joins TRBV6-1 to TRBJ1-1, with D possibly TRBD1 on 6 matching bases. From germline, CDR1 is MNHNS and CDR2 SASEGT. This CDR3 is 14 amino acids long. The V gene lost 4 bases and the J gene lost 5 bases, with 14 bases spanning the gap. The CDR3 DNA follows: TGTGCCAGCAGTGTGAGGGGGGCGCGAACTGAAGCTTTCTTT. This encodes CASSVRGARTEAFF.

The chain has TRBV28 and TRBJ2-1; D is possibly TRBD2 (6 bases). This CDR3 region has 15 residues. From germline, CDR1 is MDHEN and CDR2 SYDVKM. Trimming cost V 3 bases and J 0 bases, with 9 bases left between them. The DNA of the CDR3 is TGTGCCAGCAGTTTCTCCGGGAGCTCCTACAATGAGCAGTTCTTC. Translated, it gives CASSFSGSSYNEQFF.

Regarding this clone: Other DNA variants within this sample encode the same CDR3. The genes are TRBV30 and TRBJ1-1; 7 bases are a match to TRBD1. Germline V gives CDR1 GTSNPN, CDR2 SVGIG (reference sequence). The CDR3 has 15 amino acids. The ends lost 0 bases at V and 5 bases at J; junction bases unmatched: 9. CDR3 loop: CAWSVYGTVGTEAFF. The CDR3 DNA sequence: TGTGCCTGGAGTGTATATGGGACAGTAGGGACTGAAGCTTTCTTT.

The chain links TRBV28 to TRBJ2-1, with TRBD2 matching over 10 bases. The V segment lost 6 bases and the J segment 9 bases; nucleotides outside the gene matches: 17. Germline assignment: CDR1 MDHEN and CDR2 SYDVKM. This CDR3 is 17 amino acids long. The CDR3 DNA follows: TGTGCCAGCAGCCCCCTAGTCTCTAGCGGGAGATCCACTGAGCAGTTCTTC. Protein sequence: CASSPLVSSGRSTEQFF.

This clone has a single count. This chain connects TRBV5-1 to TRBJ2-1; no clear D gene. V was cut by 3 bases and J by 6 bases, with 7 bases left in between. Germline-derived CDR1 and CDR2 are SGHRS and YFSETQ. The CDR3 sequence is 12 residues long. CDR3 nucleotides: TGCGCCAGCAGCTGGACCATCAATGAGCAGTTCTTC. Encoded protein: CASSWTINEQFF.

This sequence joins TRBV7-9 and TRBJ2-1; tentative D call: TRBD1 (6 bases). Germline V gives CDR1 SEHNR, CDR2 FQNEAQ (reference sequence). V was cut by 4 bases and J by 8 bases, with 9 bases left in between. This CDR3 has 12 residues. CDR3 loop: CASSSGVDEQFF. The CDR3 DNA sequence: TGTGCCAGCAGCTCAGGGGTAGATGAGCAGTTCTTC.

J is TRBJ2-5 and V is TRBV28; 7 bases match TRBD2. The germline V gene encodes CDR1 MDHEN and CDR2 SYDVKM. V lost 4 bases and J lost 1; bases outside the gene matches: 9. CDR3 length equals 16 residues. The CDR3 spells CASSYGGGAAQETQYF. CDR3 DNA sequence: TGTGCCAGCAGTTATGGGGGAGGGGCCGCCCAAGAGACCCAGTACTTC.

J is TRBJ2-3 and V is TRBV2; 7 nucleotides line up with TRBD2. Germline loops: CDR1 SNHLY, CDR2 FYNNEI. The CDR3 is 16 residues long. The V and J ends lost 4 bases and 6 bases, in that order; junction bases with no gene match: 13. CDR3 amino acids: CASSGRGTNPQDTQYF. The CDR3 region has the DNA TGTGCCAGCAGTGGGAGAGGGACTAACCCACAGGATACGCAGTATTTT.

The genes are TRBV19 and TRBJ1-6; D is uncertain. The length of the CDR3 is 12 residues. Deletions cut 7 bases from V and 6 bases from J, with 7 bases between. In germline, CDR1 is LNHDA, CDR2 SQIVND (reference sequence). The CDR3 DNA sequence: TGTGCCAGTAACGGCCCTAATTCACCCCTCCACTTT. Translating it yields CASNGPNSPLHF. Drawing the rest from reference TRBV19 and TRBJ1-6, the complete variable domain is DGGITQSPKYLFRKEGQNVTLSCEQNLNHDAMYWYRQDPGQGLRLIYYSQIVNDFQKGDIAEGYSVSREKKESFPLTVTSAQKNPTAFYLCASNGPNSPLHFGNGTRLTVT.

V usage is TRBV29-1 and J usage is TRBJ1-1; D gene uncertain. CDR3 length: 11 amino acids. Germline loops: CDR1 SQVTM, CDR2 ANQGSEA. Trimming cost V 4 bases and J 2 bases, with 5 bases left between them. DNA for the CDR3: TGCAGCGTTGCTACAAACACTGAAGCTTTCTTT. It specifies CSVATNTEAFF.

The rearrangement links TRBV2 to TRBJ1-5; no clear D. There are 13 residues in the CDR3. Looked up from germline, CDR1 is SNHLY and CDR2 is FYNNEI. Trimming took off 7 bases at V and 3 bases at J, with 10 bases between the two ends. CDR3 sequence: CASIGRYNQPQHF. The CDR3 region has the DNA TGTGCCAGCATTGGGAGGTACAATCAGCCCCAGCATTTT.

The CDR3 DNA follows: TGTGCCAGCAGCCCCGGACTAGCGGGGCCAAGTACTAGCACAGATACGCAGTATTTT. Translating it yields CASSPGLAGPSTSTDTQYF. The chain is built from TRBV7-6 and TRBJ2-3, with 12 bases fitting TRBD2. CDR3 length: 19 residues. The V segment lost 5 bases and the J segment 0 bases; nucleotides outside the gene matches: 12. Germline V gene sequence: CDR1 SGHVS, CDR2 FNYEAQ.

This rearrangement joins TRBV28 to TRBJ2-7; D uncertain. V lost 6 bases to trimming and J lost 5 bases, with 14 bases between them. The CDR3 is 13 amino acids. Germline CDR1 reads MDHEN; CDR2 reads SYDVKM. DNA for the CDR3: TGTGCCAGCAGCCTGCCCTTGCGAGACGAGCAGTACTTC. Translation gives CASSLPLRDEQYF.

J is TRBJ1-4 and V is TRBV6-5; a possible D gene is TRBD1 (5 bases). CDR1 is MNHEY and CDR2 is SVGAGI in the germline V gene. The CDR3 spans 15 residues. V shed 5 bases and J shed 6 bases, with 16 bases lying between them. CDR3 coding DNA: TGTGCCAGCAGTCGATGGGGACCAGGGTATGAAAAACTGTTTTTT. Translating gives CASSRWGPGYEKLFF.

This clone has only one observation. The chain uses TRBV2 and TRBJ2-3; no clear D. This CDR3 comprises 11 residues. Trimming took off 5 bases at V and 4 bases at J, with 4 bases between the two ends. The germline CDR1 and CDR2 sequences are SNHLY and FYNNEI. The chain's CDR3 is CASSPADTQYF. In nucleotides, the CDR3 is TGTGCCAGCAGTCCAGCAGATACGCAGTATTTT.

The chain has TRBV7-9 and TRBJ2-3; the D is unclear. Germline V gene sequence: CDR1 SEHNR, CDR2 FQNEAQ (reference sequence). The V end lost 1 base, the J end lost 2 bases, and 4 bases lay between the germline ends. The CDR3 sequence is 13 residues long. CDR3 residues: CASSLVVTDTQYF. The CDR3 DNA reads as TGTGCCAGCAGCTTAGTAGTCACAGATACGCAGTATTTT.

This chain connects TRBV30 to TRBJ1-5, with no clear D. This CDR3 is 13 amino acids long. V shed 1 base and J shed 4 bases, with 8 bases lying between them. CDR1 and CDR2 (germline): GTSNPN, SVGIG (reference sequence). CDR3 bases: TGTGCCTGGAGTGGTAGCCTGAATCAGCCCCAGCATTTT. Translated: CAWSGSLNQPQHF.

The chain employs TRBV12-5 and TRBJ2-1; D uncertain. CDR3 size: 12 residues. The germline V gene has CDR1 LGHNT and CDR2 FRNRAP. Trimming stripped 7 bases from V and 12 bases from J, with 16 bases between. CDR3 bases: TGTGCTAGTGTTCTGACCTCGACACGGCAGTTCTTC. It codes for CASVLTSTRQFF.

V gene TRBV7-2 combines with J gene TRBJ1-4; 10 bases map to TRBD1. Germline CDR1 reads SGHTA; CDR2 reads FQGNSA. V shed 5 bases, J shed 5 bases, and the junction held 2 bases outside the gene matches. The CDR3 contains 14 residues. In DNA form, the CDR3 reads TGTGCCAGCAGCCCGGACAGGGGGAATGAAAAACTGTTTTTT. This codes for CASSPDRGNEKLFF.

Notes on this clone: Other DNA sequences in this sample translate to the same CDR3. The V gene is TRBV7-9, the J gene TRBJ2-1; 11 nucleotides line up with TRBD1. V lost 4 bases to trimming and J lost 8 bases; unmatched junction nucleotides: 7. Germline V gene data show CDR1 as SEHNR and CDR2 as FQNEAQ (reference sequence). This CDR3 contains 15 residues. The DNA for the CDR3 is TGTGCCAGCAGCTCAGGACAGGGGGCTAGGTATGAGCAGTTCTTC. It encodes CASSSGQGARYEQFF.

The rearrangement links TRBV5-1 to TRBJ2-1, with a tentative D call TRBD1 (5 bases). V was shortened by 0 bases and J by 9 bases, with 7 bases between the two germline ends. The length of the CDR3 is 12 residues. The germline V gene encodes CDR1 SGHRS and CDR2 YFSETQ. The CDR3 DNA follows: TGCGCCAGCAGCTTGGAGGGGCCTGAGCAGTTCTTC. Protein sequence: CASSLEGPEQFF.

The J gene is TRBJ1-5, the V gene TRBV11-2, with D tentatively TRBD1 (5 bases). The CDR3 covers 15 residues. In germline, CDR1 is SGHAT, CDR2 FQNNGV. The germline V and J ends were trimmed by 5 bases and 0 bases, with 11 bases remaining between them. The CDR3, as DNA: TGTGCCAGCAGCCAAACGGGGGTTAGCAATCAGCCCCAGCATTTT. This gives the protein CASSQTGVSNQPQHF. Full variable domain (outside the CDR3, taken from reference TRBV11-2 and TRBJ1-5): EAGVAQSPRYKIIEKRQSVAFWCNPISGHATLYWYQQILGQGPKLLIQFQNNGVVDDSQLPKDRFSAERLKGVDSTLKIQPAKLEDSAVYLCASSQTGVSNQPQHFGDGTRLSIL.

The table lists this clone with a count of one. The J gene is TRBJ1-2, the V gene TRBV5-1; TRBD1 aligns across 8 bases. V lost 0 bases, J lost 6 bases, and 1 base stayed unmatched. Per the germline V gene, CDR1 is SGHRS and CDR2 is YFSETQ. The CDR3 extends over 13 amino acids. CDR3 amino acids: CASSLDRGNGYTF. For the CDR3, the DNA is TGCGCCAGCAGCTTGGACAGGGGGAATGGCTACACCTTC.

The chain carries TRBV6-1 and TRBJ1-2; D remains ambiguous. The CDR3 has 14 amino acids. Trimming cost V 4 bases and J 4 bases, with 13 bases left between them. Germline V gives CDR1 MNHNS, CDR2 SASEGT. The CDR3 loop is CASSGVRSSYGYTF. CDR3 coding DNA: TGTGCCAGCAGTGGGGTACGGAGCTCCTATGGCTACACCTTC.

The chain couples TRBV7-9 to TRBJ2-2; a weak D match, TRBD2 (5 bases). Per the germline V gene, CDR1 is SEHNR and CDR2 is FQNEAQ (reference sequence). Trimming cost V 7 bases and J 3 bases, with 18 bases left between them. CDR3 length: 16 amino acids. The CDR3 is CASTLGAGRDTGELFF. The CDR3, as DNA: TGTGCCAGCACCCTAGGTGCTGGGCGGGACACCGGGGAGCTGTTTTTT.

V gene TRBV4-1 combines with J gene TRBJ2-7; 7 bases fit TRBD2. J gave up 4 bases and V 0 bases, and 6 bases lay outside the gene matches. Germline V CDR1 and CDR2: MGHRA, YSYEKL. The CDR3 consists of 15 residues. The CDR3 sequence: CASSQEGGWLYEQYF. The CDR3 region has the DNA TGCGCCAGCAGCCAAGAGGGAGGGTGGCTTTACGAGCAGTACTTC.

This rearrangement joins TRBV11-3 to TRBJ2-7; TRBD1 agrees at 7 bases. The CDR3 covers 14 residues. The V gene end was trimmed by 3 bases and the J gene end by 7 bases; junction bases not matched to a gene: 9. Germline CDR1 reads SGHNT; CDR2 reads YENEEA. The DNA of the CDR3 is TGTGCCAGCAGCTTGGGAAACAGGGGATGGGAGCAGTACTTC. Its translation is CASSLGNRGWEQYF. Looking up the rest from reference TRBV11-3 and TRBJ2-7 gives the full variable domain: EAGVVQSPRYKIIEKKQPVAFWCNPISGHNTLYWYLQNLGQGPELLIRYENEEAVDDSQLPKDRFSAERLKGVDSTLKIQPAELGDSAVYLCASSLGNRGWEQYFGPGTRLTVT.